Reported below is one TCR beta chain. The sample originates from a study of blood T cell repertoires in COVID-19. About the study: Samples representing acute and convalescent COVID-19 were sourced from the United States, Italy and Spain. T cells, B-cell-depleted T cells, or PBMCs provided the cDNA or gDNA that served as material.

Authors' data handling: From reference gene primer amplification, estimates of nucleated cell counts were derived. Here immunoSEQ multiplex PCR was the method, and the copy in TCRdb shows in-frame clones only, minus some. V and J calls and clone size are those listed in that table; D and trimming were worked out from the DNA. Among roughly 200,000 clones listed, around 90% were seen once. Germline V CDR1 and CDR2: SGHTA, FQGNSA. The CDR3 runs 14 residues. V was clipped by 2 bases and J by 4 bases, with 11 bases between them. The clonotype comes from a man between 65 and 85 years old with acute or convalescent COVID-19. The chain employs TRBV7-2 and TRBJ2-5; no reliable D call. The specimen sequenced was peripheral blood. Written as DNA, the CDR3 is TGTGCCAGCAGCTTATCATCTAGTGTAGAGACCCAGTACTTC. This translates into CASSLSSSVETQYF.